Listed below are T cell receptor beta chains from one sample, sequenced in a study of T cell changes during pregnancy in multiple sclerosis. Assay: immunoSEQ multiplex PCR; the TCRdb copy retains only in-frame clones and omits some. The top ten clones hold about 0.6% of a sample with some 56,000 clones, about nine tenths of them seen once. The material was CD4+ T cells from peripheral blood mononuclear cells, obtained after pregnancy. Receptor source: a female donor with multiple sclerosis, enrolled in a pregnancy study. Each CDR3 is given with its conserved first and last residue. A D gene is named only where the DNA matches it firmly. Rows give clone size only sometimes, using once, few, many, or a class for an expanded clone.

J,V,length,D,size,CDR3,DNA
TRBJ1-2,TRBV9,12,NA,few,CASRAGVYGYTF,TGTGCCAGCAGAGCAGGGGTTTATGGCTACACCTTC
TRBJ2-7,TRBV19,14,NA,NA,CASSIPGRDYEQYF,TGTGCCAGTAGTATCCCGGGCCGGGACTACGAGCAGTACTTC
TRBJ1-2,TRBV6-5,13,NA,NA,CASSYRANYGYTF,TGTGCCAGCAGTTACCGCGCGAACTATGGCTACACCTTC
TRBJ1-5,TRBV2,14,TRBD1,NA,CASRTGQGGQPQHF,TGTGCCAGCAGGACAGGACAGGGAGGTCAGCCCCAGCATTTT
TRBJ1-1,TRBV30,14,NA,NA,CAWSLGREGTEAFF,TGTGCCTGGAGCTTGGGCAGGGAAGGAACTGAAGCTTTCTTT
TRBJ1-2,TRBV20-1,11,TRBD1,NA,CSAGTGSGYTF,TGCAGTGCTGGGACAGGGTCTGGCTACACCTTC
TRBJ2-7,TRBV7-2,16,TRBD2,few,CASSLTGTSGLYEQYF,TGTGCCAGCAGCTTAACCGGGACTAGCGGCCTCTACGAGCAGTACTTC
TRBJ2-3,TRBV7-3,15,TRBD2,NA,CASSLAGVLTDTQYF,TGTGCCAGCAGCCTAGCGGGGGTCCTCACAGATACGCAGTATTTT
TRBJ2-5,TRBV9,15,TRBD2,NA,CASTPRGGGQETQYF,TGTGCCAGCACCCCGAGGGGCGGGGGTCAAGAGACCCAGTACTTC
TRBJ2-3,TRBV5-6,16,TRBD2,NA,CASSSTGTSRTDTQYF,TGTGCCAGCAGCTCAACCGGGACTAGCCGCACAGATACGCAGTATTTT
TRBJ1-1,TRBV27,13,TRBD1,NA,CATHRGVNTEAFF,TGTGCCACCCACAGGGGAGTGAACACTGAAGCTTTCTTT
TRBJ1-1,TRBV19,15,NA,once,CASSIGGRVNTEAFF,TGTGCCAGTAGTATAGGGGGGCGAGTGAACACTGAAGCTTTCTTT
TRBJ1-1,TRBV23-1,17,NA,NA,CASGEGRGINCDTEAFF,TGCGCCAGCGGCGAGGGCAGGGGAATTAATTGCGACACTGAAGCTTTCTTT
TRBJ2-2,TRBV6-1,13,TRBD1,NA,CATQGAPGGELFF,TGTGCCACCCAGGGGGCGCCAGGCGGGGAGCTGTTTTTT
TRBJ2-7,TRBV7-8,13,NA,NA,CASSLGQFYEQYF,TGTGCCAGCAGCTTAGGACAATTCTACGAGCAGTACTTC
TRBJ1-6,TRBV5-1,16,TRBD1,NA,CASSTEQGAMVSPLHF,TGCGCCAGCAGCACCGAACAGGGGGCGATGGTTTCACCCCTCCACTTT
TRBJ1-2,TRBV7-6,13,NA,NA,CASSSWTEDGYTF,TGTGCCAGCAGCTCCTGGACAGAAGATGGCTACACCTTC
TRBJ2-7,TRBV19,16,TRBD2,NA,CASSRGLAGGTYEQYF,TGTGCCAGTAGTCGCGGCCTAGCGGGGGGGACCTACGAGCAGTACTTC
TRBJ1-5,TRBV10-3,14,NA,few,CAIGSDRKNQPQHF,TGTGCCATCGGATCGGACAGAAAGAATCAGCCCCAGCATTTT
TRBJ2-3,TRBV29-1,14,NA,NA,CSVSAGGSTDTQYF,TGCAGCGTTTCCGCGGGCGGCAGCACAGATACGCAGTATTTT
TRBJ1-5,TRBV5-4,15,TRBD1,NA,CASSAGTGGHQPQHF,TGTGCCAGCAGCGCGGGGACAGGGGGACACCAGCCCCAGCATTTT
TRBJ2-1,TRBV9,16,TRBD2,NA,CASSASGGGSYNEQFF,TGTGCCAGCAGCGCGAGCGGGGGTGGGTCCTACAATGAGCAGTTCTTC
TRBJ1-5,TRBV19,14,NA,NA,CASSIQGPNQPQHF,TGTGCCAGTAGTATTCAGGGGCCCAATCAGCCCCAGCATTTT
TRBJ2-5,TRBV6-5,15,NA,NA,CASSYSEIAPRAQYF,TGTGCCAGCAGTTACTCGGAGATCGCGCCGAGAGCCCAGTACTTC
TRBJ2-5,TRBV9,16,TRBD2,NA,CASSVGLAGASETQYF,TGTGCCAGCAGCGTAGGACTAGCGGGGGCCTCAGAGACCCAGTACTTC
TRBJ1-2,TRBV7-2,17,NA,NA,CASSMGRAGLANYGYTF,TGTGCCAGCAGCATGGGGAGGGCAGGACTTGCTAACTATGGCTACACCTTC
TRBJ1-2,TRBV4-2,12,NA,NA,CASSVPGGGYTF,TGTGCCAGCAGTGTCCCGGGGGGCGGCTACACCTTC
TRBJ2-4,TRBV7-2,17,NA,NA,CASSLGHRRLAKNIQYF,TGTGCCAGCAGCTTAGGACACCGTAGGCTAGCCAAAAACATTCAGTACTTC
TRBJ1-1,TRBV29-1,15,NA,NA,CSVDSFEQGGTEAFF,TGCAGCGTTGATAGTTTTGAACAGGGTGGCACTGAAGCTTTCTTT
TRBJ2-3,TRBV7-9,16,TRBD2,NA,CASSPRLAGDTDTQYF,TGTGCCAGCAGCCCTCGACTAGCGGGCGACACAGATACGCAGTATTTT
TRBJ1-1,TRBV14,13,NA,once,CASSRQRNTEAFF,TGTGCCAGCAGCCGACAGAGGAACACTGAAGCTTTCTTT
TRBJ1-2,TRBV6-1,15,NA,NA,CASSAGGGAAYGYTF,TGTGCCAGCAGCGCGGGGGGGGGAGCGGCATATGGCTACACCTTC
TRBJ1-2,TRBV6-1,15,NA,NA,CASSEEPYIPGGYTF,TGTGCCAGCAGTGAAGAGCCCTACATACCGGGAGGCTACACCTTC
TRBJ1-1,TRBV6-5,12,TRBD1,NA,CASSFRTGQAFF,TGTGCCAGCAGTTTCCGGACAGGGCAAGCTTTCTTT
TRBJ1-5,TRBV6-5,13,TRBD1,NA,CASRRTGNQPQHF,TGTGCCAGCAGACGGACAGGGAATCAGCCCCAGCATTTT
TRBJ2-7,TRBV7-2,13,NA,NA,CASSFGVPYEQYF,TGTGCCAGCAGCTTCGGGGTCCCCTACGAGCAGTACTTC
TRBJ2-7,TRBV7-2,14,NA,NA,CASSLDRAAYEQYF,TGTGCCAGCAGCTTAGACAGGGCCGCCTACGAGCAGTACTTC
TRBJ1-6,TRBV6-5,14,NA,NA,CASSYRAGLTPLHF,TGTGCCAGCAGTTATCGGGCAGGGTTAACACCCCTCCACTTT
TRBJ2-5,TRBV2,14,NA,NA,CASSERDILETQYF,TGTGCCAGCAGTGAGAGGGACATATTAGAGACCCAGTACTTC
TRBJ2-3,TRBV7-9,15,TRBD2,NA,CASSPGGGLADTQYF,TGTGCCAGCAGCCCCGGGGGGGGGCTGGCAGATACGCAGTATTTT
TRBJ1-1,TRBV7-3,15,TRBD1,NA,CASSLTPDRVTEAFF,TGTGCCAGCAGCTTAACTCCGGACAGGGTAACTGAAGCTTTCTTT
TRBJ1-3,TRBV9,14,NA,NA,CASGRGDSGNTIYF,TGTGCCAGCGGTCGAGGCGACTCGGGAAACACCATATATTTT
TRBJ2-2,TRBV4-2,15,TRBD2,NA,CASSQLRGGTGELFF,TGTGCCAGCAGCCAATTGCGGGGGGGCACCGGGGAGCTGTTTTTT
TRBJ1-2,TRBV19,14,TRBD1,NA,CASSSGQRVYGYTF,TGTGCCAGTAGTTCGGGACAGCGGGTCTATGGCTACACCTTC
TRBJ2-1,TRBV7-3,18,TRBD1,NA,CASSSPPGTVRSYNEQFF,TGTGCCAGCAGCTCGCCCCCCGGGACAGTACGGTCCTACAATGAGCAGTTCTTC
TRBJ1-2,TRBV6-1,16,TRBD1,NA,CASSAPPGQGNYGYTF,TGTGCCAGCAGTGCTCCACCGGGACAGGGGAACTATGGCTACACCTTC
TRBJ1-2,TRBV6-5,13,NA,once,CASSPPGVGGYTF,TGTGCCAGCAGTCCTCCGGGGGTGGGTGGCTACACCTTC
TRBJ1-4,TRBV18,15,NA,NA,CASSPRGATNEKLFF,TGTGCCAGCTCACCACGGGGCGCAACTAATGAAAAACTGTTTTTT
TRBJ2-7,TRBV29-1,16,TRBD1,NA,CSVGKFTGASSYEQYF,TGCAGCGTTGGGAAATTTACAGGGGCTAGCTCCTACGAGCAGTACTTC
TRBJ1-6,TRBV7-3,13,NA,NA,CASSINGDSPLHF,TGTGCCAGCAGCATCAACGGAGATTCACCCCTCCACTTT
TRBJ1-3,TRBV19,15,NA,NA,CASSIVSTAGNTIYF,TGTGCCAGTAGTATAGTGAGCACGGCTGGAAACACCATATATTTT
TRBJ2-7,TRBV27,14,TRBD1,NA,CASSLVGTGLLRGF,TGTGCCAGCAGTTTAGTCGGGACAGGGTTGCTAAGGGGCTTC
TRBJ2-3,TRBV30,15,TRBD2,NA,CAWSLLAGPTDTQYF,TGTGCCTGGAGCCTCCTAGCGGGGCCCACAGATACGCAGTATTTT
TRBJ2-5,TRBV7-2,16,TRBD1,NA,CASSLGLGQGQETQYF,TGTGCCAGCAGCTTAGGTCTCGGACAGGGCCAAGAGACCCAGTACTTC
TRBJ1-1,TRBV6-5,15,NA,NA,CASGGETGLNTEAFF,TGTGCCAGCGGGGGGGAAACAGGGTTAAACACTGAAGCTTTCTTT